This T cell receptor (beta chain) was found in a study of blood T cell repertoires in COVID-19 (dated by TCRdb to about 2020). Study-level background: The collaborator samples originated in the United States, Italy and Spain and spanned the acute and convalescent phases of COVID-19. The samples were drawn from two sources: the first 160 participants of the ongoing ImmuneRACE study, and over 950 subjects contributed by 6 global collaborators. The repertoires were released in a freely available public database meant as a resource for research on the immune response to SARS-CoV-2. A de-identified subject ID, COVID-19 status, age in years and sex were almost always included in the sample metadata. Where available, HLA class I and class II types were taken from metadata supplied by the sample provider and were not determined by assay-based typing. The prospective study material was composed of cDNA or gDNA derived from T cells, B-cell-depleted T cells, or PBMCs. The dataset comprised deeply sampled blood TCRbeta repertoires from subjects exposed to, actively infected with, or recovered from COVID-19. Study-level results and caveats: The amount of clinical and demographic metadata varied by source and participant and was provided uncurated.

Whole blood was collected in K2EDTA tubes by collaborating institutions according to the institutions' own protocols. For TCRbeta analysis, collaborator samples were shipped as frozen whole blood, as isolated PBMCs, or as DNA extracted from either sample type. As to this clone: Its antigen is still unknown. No base qualities exist here, and no much larger clone lies one base off it.

Reading the germline V gene (reference sequence) gives CDR1 SGHKS and CDR2 YYEKEE. The CDR3 numbers 16 residues from cysteine through phenylalanine. Only CDR3 DNA remains: 48 bases, in frame from the first base. V is pruned by 0 bases and J by 4 bases, leaving 9 bases of the junction without a gene match. TCRbeta CDR3 regions were amplified from genomic DNA by means of the immunoSEQ Assay, a bias-controlled multiplex PCR. Concerning the study's data processing: Within the assay, amplification of reference gene primers was used to estimate how many nucleated cells each sample contained. To quantify the absolute abundance of each unique TCRbeta CDR3 rearrangement, sequence reads were collapsed and filtered. For each sample, productive Simpson clonality was calculated as the square root of Simpson's diversity index across productive rearrangements. TCRdb limited this immuneACCESS table to in-frame rearrangements with V and J called. A share of clones is missing; checked studies link under half to unresolved V genes, and the rest is unexplained. V, J and clone size are those of that table, while D and trimming were read from the DNA. Recorded for this sample are about 220,000 clones; about 79% of them occurred a single time. The ten largest clones add up to around 9.5% of the sample.

The chain links TRBV5-5 with TRBJ1-2; TRBD1 matches 7 bases in the middle. The material sequenced was peripheral blood. This sequence originates from a middle-aged man with active or convalescent COVID-19. CDR3 protein: CASSLAQWDSLYGYTF. The DNA sequence is TGTGCCAGCAGCTTGGCACAATGGGACAGCCTCTATGGCTACACCTTC.